The entry below gives a single TCR beta chain sequence along with its context. Antigen specificity is unknown. These data originate in a study of T cell repertoires in cytomegalovirus infection. Study-wide background: Selected CMV epitopes included recently identified HLA-C-restricted ones as well as well-studied HLA-B-restricted ones. CMV infection together with matching HLA type was indicated by public TCR beta signatures.

Findings and caveats of the study: The ex vivo response showed dominance by HLA-C-restricted CMV-specific TCR beta clonotypes. Carriers of CMV and the relevant HLA type were discriminated by public TCR beta frequency.

From the reads, TCRdb called clonotypes with MiXCR, one entry per CDR3 protein. This sample has some 310,000 distinct CDR3 sequences, with around 25% found just once. This sequence originates from a human donor in good health (CMV status not recorded). Some clones in this sample may be carry-over from other donors' samples. Sequenced here: cultured PBMCs, sampled from culture after CMV antigen stimulation.

The CDR3 is CASRPPGQMYGYTF. In DNA form, the CDR3 reads TGTGCCAGCAGGCCGCCGGGACAGATGTATGGCTACACCTTC. V usage is TRBV12-3 or TRBV12-4 and J usage is TRBJ1-2; 7 bases match TRBD1. Trimming at V came to 6 bases and at J to 5 bases, leaving 9 bases not matched to a gene. This CDR3 comprises 14 residues.